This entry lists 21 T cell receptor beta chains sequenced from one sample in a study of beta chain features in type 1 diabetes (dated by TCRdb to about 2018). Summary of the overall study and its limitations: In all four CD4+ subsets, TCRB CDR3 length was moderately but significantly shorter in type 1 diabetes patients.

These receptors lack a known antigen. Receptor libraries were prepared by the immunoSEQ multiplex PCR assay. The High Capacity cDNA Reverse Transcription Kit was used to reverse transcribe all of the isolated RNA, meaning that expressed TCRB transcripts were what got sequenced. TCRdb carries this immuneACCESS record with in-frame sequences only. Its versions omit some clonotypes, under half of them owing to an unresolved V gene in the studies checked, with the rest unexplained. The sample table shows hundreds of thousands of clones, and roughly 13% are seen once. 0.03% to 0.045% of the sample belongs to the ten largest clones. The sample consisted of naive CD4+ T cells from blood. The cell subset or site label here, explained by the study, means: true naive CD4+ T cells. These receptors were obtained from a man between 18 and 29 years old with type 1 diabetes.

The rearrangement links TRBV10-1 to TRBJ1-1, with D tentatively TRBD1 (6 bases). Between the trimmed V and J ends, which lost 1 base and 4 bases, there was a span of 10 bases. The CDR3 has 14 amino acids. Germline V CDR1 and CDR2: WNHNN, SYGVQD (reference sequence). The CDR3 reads CASSEWTEGTEAFF. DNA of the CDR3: TGCGCCAGCAGTGAGTGGACAGAGGGCACTGAAGCTTTCTTT.

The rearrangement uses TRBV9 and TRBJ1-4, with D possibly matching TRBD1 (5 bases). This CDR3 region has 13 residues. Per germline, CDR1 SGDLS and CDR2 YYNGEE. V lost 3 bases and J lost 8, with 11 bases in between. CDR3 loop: CASSARVGEKLFF. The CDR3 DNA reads TGTGCCAGCAGCGCCAGGGTCGGGGAAAAACTGTTTTTT.

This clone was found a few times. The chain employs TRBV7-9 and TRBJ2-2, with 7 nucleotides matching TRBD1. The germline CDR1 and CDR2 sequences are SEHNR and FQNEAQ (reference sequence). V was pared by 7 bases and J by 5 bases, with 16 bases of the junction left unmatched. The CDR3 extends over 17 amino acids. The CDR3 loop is CASIIQAAGGGTGELFF. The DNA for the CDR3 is TGTGCCAGCATCATCCAAGCGGCAGGGGGTGGAACCGGGGAGCTGTTTTTT.

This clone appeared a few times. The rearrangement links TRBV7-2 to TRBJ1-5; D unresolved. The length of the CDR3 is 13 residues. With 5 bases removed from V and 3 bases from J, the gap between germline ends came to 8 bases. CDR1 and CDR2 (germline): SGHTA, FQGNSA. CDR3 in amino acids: CASSPLLNQPQHF. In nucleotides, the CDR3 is TGTGCCAGCAGCCCCCTGCTCAATCAGCCCCAGCATTTT.

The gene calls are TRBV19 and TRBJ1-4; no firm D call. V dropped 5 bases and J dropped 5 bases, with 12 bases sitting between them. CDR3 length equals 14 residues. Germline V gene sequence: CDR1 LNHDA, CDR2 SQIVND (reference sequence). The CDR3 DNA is TGTGCCAGTAGTCGCCAAATCGGGAATGAAAAACTGTTTTTT. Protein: CASSRQIGNEKLFF.

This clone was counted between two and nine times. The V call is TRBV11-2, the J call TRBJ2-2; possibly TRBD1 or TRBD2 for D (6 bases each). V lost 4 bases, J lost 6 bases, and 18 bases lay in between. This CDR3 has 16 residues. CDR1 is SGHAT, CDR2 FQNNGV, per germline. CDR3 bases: TGTGCCAGCAGCTCGAGGAGGGACACCAGCCCCGGGGAGCTGTTTTTT. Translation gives CASSSRRDTSPGELFF.

The CDR3 spells CASSLRGIQETQYF. CDR3 bases: TGTGCCAGCAGCTTGAGGGGGATCCAAGAGACCCAGTACTTC. The gene calls are TRBV11-3 and TRBJ2-5; a possible D gene is TRBD1 (6 bases). Trimming stripped 3 bases from V and 1 base from J, with 9 bases between. CDR3 length: 14 residues. Germline assignment: CDR1 SGHNT and CDR2 YENEEA. The variable domain in full, completed from reference TRBV11-3 and TRBJ2-5, reads EAGVVQSPRYKIIEKKQPVAFWCNPISGHNTLYWYLQNLGQGPELLIRYENEEAVDDSQLPKDRFSAERLKGVDSTLKIQPAELGDSAVYLCASSLRGIQETQYFGPGTRLLVL.

In nucleotides, the CDR3 is TGTGCCAGTGGTAGCAATCAGCCCCAGCATTTT. This encodes CASGSNQPQHF. V gene TRBV19 combines with J gene TRBJ1-5; D gene ambiguous. Trimming removed 8 bases from V and 0 bases from J, with 2 bases in between. The CDR3 spans 11 residues. Germline assignment: CDR1 LNHDA and CDR2 SQIVND (reference sequence).

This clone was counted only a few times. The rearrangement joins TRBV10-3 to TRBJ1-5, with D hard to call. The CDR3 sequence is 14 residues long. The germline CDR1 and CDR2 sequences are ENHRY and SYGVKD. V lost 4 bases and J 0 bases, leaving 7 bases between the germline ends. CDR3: CAISVEYSNQPQHF. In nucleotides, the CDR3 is TGTGCCATCAGTGTAGAATATAGCAATCAGCCCCAGCATTTT.

The CDR3 DNA sequence: TGTGCCAGCAGCGCGGGGTTGCCCTACGAGCAGTACTTC. It yields the protein CASSAGLPYEQYF. This chain connects TRBV6-5 to TRBJ2-7; tentative D call: TRBD2 (6 bases). Germline CDR1 and CDR2: MNHEY and SVGAGI. Trimming took off 6 bases at V and 2 bases at J, with 11 bases between the two ends. This CDR3 region has 13 residues.

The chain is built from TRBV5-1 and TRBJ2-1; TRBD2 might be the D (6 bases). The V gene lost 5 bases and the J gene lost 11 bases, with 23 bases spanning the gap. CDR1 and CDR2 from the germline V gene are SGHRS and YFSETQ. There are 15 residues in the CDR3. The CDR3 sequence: CASRTASGGIMKQFF. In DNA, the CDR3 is TGCGCCAGCAGGACAGCCTCGGGCGGGATAATGAAGCAGTTCTTC.

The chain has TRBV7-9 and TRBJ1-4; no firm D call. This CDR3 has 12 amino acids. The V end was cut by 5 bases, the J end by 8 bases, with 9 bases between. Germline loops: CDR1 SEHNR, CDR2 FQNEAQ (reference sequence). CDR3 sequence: CASSRPNEKLFF. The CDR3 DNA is TGTGCCAGCAGCCGTCCAAACGAAAAACTGTTTTTT.

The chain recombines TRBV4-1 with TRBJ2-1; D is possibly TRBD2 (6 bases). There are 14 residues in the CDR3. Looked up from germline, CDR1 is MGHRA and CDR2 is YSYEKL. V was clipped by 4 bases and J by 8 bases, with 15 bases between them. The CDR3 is CASSRSRTGDEQFF. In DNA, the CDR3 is TGCGCCAGCAGCCGCTCGAGAACGGGGGATGAGCAGTTCTTC.

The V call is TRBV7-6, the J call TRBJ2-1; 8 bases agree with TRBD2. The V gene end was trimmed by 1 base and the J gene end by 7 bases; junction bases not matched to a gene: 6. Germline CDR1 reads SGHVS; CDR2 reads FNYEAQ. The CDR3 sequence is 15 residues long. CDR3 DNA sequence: TGTGCCAGCAGCTTAGTGGCGGGAGGAGGTAATGAGCAGTTCTTC. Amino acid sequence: CASSLVAGGGNEQFF.

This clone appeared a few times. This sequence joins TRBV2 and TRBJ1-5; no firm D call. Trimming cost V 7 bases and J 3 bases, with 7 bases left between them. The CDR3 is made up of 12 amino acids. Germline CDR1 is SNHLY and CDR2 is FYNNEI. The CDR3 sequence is CASKGSNQPQHF. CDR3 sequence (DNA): TGTGCCAGCAAAGGGTCCAATCAGCCCCAGCATTTT.

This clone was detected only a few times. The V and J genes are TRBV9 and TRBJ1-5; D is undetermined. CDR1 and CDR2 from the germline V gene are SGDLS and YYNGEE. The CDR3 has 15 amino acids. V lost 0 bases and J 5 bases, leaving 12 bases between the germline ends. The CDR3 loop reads CASSVAGRTDQPQHF. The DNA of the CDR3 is TGTGCCAGCAGCGTAGCAGGTAGGACGGATCAGCCCCAGCATTTT.

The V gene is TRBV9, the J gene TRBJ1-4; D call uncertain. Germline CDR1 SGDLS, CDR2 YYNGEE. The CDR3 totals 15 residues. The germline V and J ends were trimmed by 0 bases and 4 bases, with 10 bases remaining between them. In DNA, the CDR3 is TGTGCCAGCAGCGTAGTGGCCGGTCATAATGAAAAACTGTTTTTT. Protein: CASSVVAGHNEKLFF.

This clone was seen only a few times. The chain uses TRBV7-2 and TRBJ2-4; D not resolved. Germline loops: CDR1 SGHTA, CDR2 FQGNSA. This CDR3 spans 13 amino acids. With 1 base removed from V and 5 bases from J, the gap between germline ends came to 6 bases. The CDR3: CASSLGDQNIQYF. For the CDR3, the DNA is TGTGCCAGCAGCTTAGGGGATCAAAACATTCAGTACTTC.

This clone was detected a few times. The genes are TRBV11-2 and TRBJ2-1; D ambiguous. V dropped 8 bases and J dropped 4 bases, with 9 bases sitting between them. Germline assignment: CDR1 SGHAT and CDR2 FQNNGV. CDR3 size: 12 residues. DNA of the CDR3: TGTGCCAGCGTAAGCGAATACAATGAGCAGTTCTTC. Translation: CASVSEYNEQFF. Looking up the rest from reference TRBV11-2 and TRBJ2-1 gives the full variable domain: EAGVAQSPRYKIIEKRQSVAFWCNPISGHATLYWYQQILGQGPKLLIQFQNNGVVDDSQLPKDRFSAERLKGVDSTLKIQPAKLEDSAVYLCASVSEYNEQFFGPGTRLTVL.

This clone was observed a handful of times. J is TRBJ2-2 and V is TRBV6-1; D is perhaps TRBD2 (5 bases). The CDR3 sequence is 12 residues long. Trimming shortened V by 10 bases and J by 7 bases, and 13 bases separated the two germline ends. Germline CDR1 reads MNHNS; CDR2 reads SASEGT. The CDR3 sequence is CATGRGYGELFF. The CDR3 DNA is TGTGCCACAGGACGGGGATACGGGGAGCTGTTTTTT.

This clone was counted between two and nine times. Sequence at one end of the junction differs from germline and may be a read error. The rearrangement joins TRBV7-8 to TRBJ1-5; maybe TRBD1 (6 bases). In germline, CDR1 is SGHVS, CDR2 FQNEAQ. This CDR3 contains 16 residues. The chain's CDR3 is CASSLVQGYSNQPQHF. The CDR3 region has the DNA TGTGCCAGCAGTTTAGTACAGGGATATAGCAATCAGCCCCAGCATTTT. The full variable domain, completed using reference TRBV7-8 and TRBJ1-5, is GAGVSQSPRYKVAKRGQDVALRCDPISGHVSLFWYQQALGQGPEFLTYFQNEAQLDKSGLPSDRFFAERPEGSVSTLKIQRTQQEDSAVYLCASSLVQGYSNQPQHFGDGTRLSIL.